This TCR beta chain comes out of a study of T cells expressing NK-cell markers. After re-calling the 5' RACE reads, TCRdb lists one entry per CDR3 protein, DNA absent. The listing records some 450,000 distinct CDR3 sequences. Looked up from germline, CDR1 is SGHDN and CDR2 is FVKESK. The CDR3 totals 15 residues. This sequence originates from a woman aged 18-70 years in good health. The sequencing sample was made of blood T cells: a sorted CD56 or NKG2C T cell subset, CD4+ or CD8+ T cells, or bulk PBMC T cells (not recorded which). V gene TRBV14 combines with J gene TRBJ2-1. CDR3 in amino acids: CASSQGVWTYNEQFF.